This record looks at one TCR beta chain sequence and its context. Its target antigen remains unknown. Base qualities are not recorded, but no much larger clone differs from it by a single base. Including the terminal cysteine and phenylalanine, the CDR3 comprises 13 residues. The kept DNA is CDR3 alone, 39 bases in frame from the first base. CDR1 and CDR2, looked up from the germline V gene (reference sequence), are SGHNT and YYREEE. The junction carries 8 bases between V and J, which are trimmed by 2 bases and 2 bases respectively. This sample is part of a study of OX40 agonist ivuxolimab in advanced cancers. A note on the overall study: Ivuxolimab was an agonistic, fully human IgG2 monoclonal antibody directed against OX40 (CD134), a costimulatory receptor. Intravenous ivuxolimab was administered to patients every 2 weeks at six dose levels: 0.01, 0.1, 0.3, 1.5, 3 and 10 mg/kg. Of the roughly 50 dose-escalation patients, hepatocellular carcinoma was present in about 19, melanoma in some 15, renal cell carcinoma in 9 and head and neck cancer in 9. In the dose-escalation cohort, 82.7% of patients were male, and the mean age was around 60 years with a range of roughly 20 to 79. Patients were allowed to have had prior anti-PD-1, anti-PD-L1 or anti-CTLA-4 therapy, and around two fifths of the dose-escalation patients had been treated with checkpoint inhibitors. Partial responses occurred in three dose-escalation patients: two with cutaneous melanoma and one with hepatocellular carcinoma. The point of sequencing TCRbeta in the periphery was to test whether ivuxolimab changed TCR sequence diversity and drove clonal T-cell expansion. The paper covers the monotherapy dose-escalation part of the phase I ivuxolimab trial, which included N ≈ 50 patients.

Broad study findings and their caveats: Low levels of normalized T-cell clonal expansion were also shown by some nonresponding patients. At doses from 0.1 to 3.0 mg/kg, clonal expansion was seen in both CD4+ and CD8+ blood T cells between baseline and week 6. The antigen specificity of the peripheral T cells that underwent clonal expansion was not determined. In partial responders in the 0.1-3.0 mg/kg groups, normalized peripheral clonal expansion was found to be among the lowest, especially among CD8+ T cells. After ivuxolimab, more expanded clones were found on average in CD8+ T cells than in CD4+ T cells.

The trial excluded patients who had a history of autoimmune disease or were on systemic immunosuppression. Peripheral blood for TCR sequencing was collected from all dose cohorts at baseline, on cycle 4 day 1, and on cycle 7 day 1. Samples came from an open-label, multicenter, first-in-human phase I dose-escalation trial of ivuxolimab. Adults with locally advanced or metastatic melanoma, renal cell carcinoma, hepatocellular carcinoma or head and neck squamous cell carcinoma were enrolled in the trial. Before TCR sequencing, CD4+ T cells and CD8+ T cells from peripheral blood were sorted into separate populations. Genomic DNA was extracted from sorted cells for sequencing of the TCRbeta CDR3 region. The immunoSEQ Assay was used to sequence the TCRbeta CDR3 regions. TCRdb took over this immuneACCESS table, retaining in-frame rearrangements with V and J assigned. Such tables are incomplete; in checked studies, under half of the missing clones stem from an unresolved V gene, and the remainder is unexplained. The sample table shows about 10,000 clones, and 85% to 90% are seen once. Jointly, the top ten make up roughly 13% of the sample.

This TCR was sampled from an adult with an advanced solid tumor such as melanoma, head and neck, liver or kidney cancer. Recombination joined TRBV5-4 with TRBJ2-7; the D gene lacks a confident call. The material sequenced was CD4+ or CD8+ T cells sorted from blood, taken in a trial of the OX40 agonist ivuxolimab. The DNA is TGTGCCAGCAGCTTAGGTACCACCTACGAGCAGTACTTC. Its translation is CASSLGTTYEQYF.